This note documents a single T cell receptor (beta chain) sequence. Antigen unknown. The PCR ran on 60 Vbeta and 13 Jbeta primers. Assay used: immunoSEQ multiplex PCR; TCRdb lists only in-frame clones, some missing. This sample has about 160,000 clones, with 75% to 85% found just once. This entry is derived from a study of cytomegalovirus exposure and HLA in healthy donors. Losses at the gene ends were 6 bases for V and 3 bases for J; bases not matched to a gene: 5. CDR1 and CDR2 from the germline V gene are MNHEY and SMNVEV (reference sequence). The length of the CDR3 is 14 residues. Findings and caveats of the study: Follow-up analysis found HLA locus-dependent TCR association rates, highest for DRB1 and lowest for HLA-C. A later analysis by the authors found several of the most significant clusters apparently linked to common viral pathogens.

The chain is built from TRBV27 and TRBJ1-1, with TRBD1 matching over 9 bases. This sequence was found in a human donor in good health. Material for sequencing was PBMCs. Here the CDR3 reads CASSRQGEDTEAFF. CDR3 nucleotides: TGTGCCAGCAGCCGACAGGGGGAGGACACTGAAGCTTTCTTT.